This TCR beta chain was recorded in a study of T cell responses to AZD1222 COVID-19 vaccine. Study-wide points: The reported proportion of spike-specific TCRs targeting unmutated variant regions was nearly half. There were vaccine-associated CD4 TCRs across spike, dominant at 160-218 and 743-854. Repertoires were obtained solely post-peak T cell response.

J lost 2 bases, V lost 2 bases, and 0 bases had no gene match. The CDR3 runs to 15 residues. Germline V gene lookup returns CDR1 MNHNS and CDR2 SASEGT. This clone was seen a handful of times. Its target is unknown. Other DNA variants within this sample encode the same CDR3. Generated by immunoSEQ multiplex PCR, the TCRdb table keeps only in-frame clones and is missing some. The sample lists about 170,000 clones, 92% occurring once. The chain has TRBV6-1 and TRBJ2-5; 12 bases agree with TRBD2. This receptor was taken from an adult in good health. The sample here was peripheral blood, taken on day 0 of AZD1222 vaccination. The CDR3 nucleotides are TGTGCCAGCAGTGAACTAGCGGGGGGGCAAGAGACCCAGTACTTC. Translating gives CASSELAGGQETQYF.